The 13 T cell receptor delta chains given below trace back to one sample, sequenced in a study of gamma-delta T cells after stem cell transplantation. TCRdb re-called the RT-PCR reads using CATT. The data hold about 1,100 delta-chain clones, with approximately 13% observed a single time. The sequencing sample was made of gamma-delta T cells. The receptors were sampled from a human donor. It is not recorded whose cells these are; they may come from a transplant donor.

This clone counts as medium-sized. V is TRDV2 and J is TRDJ1; 11 nucleotides align to TRDD3. The CDR3 sequence is 14 residues long. Trimming took 0 bases from V and 11 from J; bases not matched to a gene: 7. The germline CDR1 and CDR2 sequences are GEAIGNYY and EKD. CDR3 protein: CACDTLLGDTQLIF. CDR3 in DNA: TGTGCCTGTGACACCCTTCTGGGGGATACTCAGCTCATCTTT.

This clone was seen a few times. The V gene is TRDV2, the J gene TRDJ1, with 8 bases fitting TRDD3. The V and J ends lost 2 bases and 0 bases, in that order; junction bases with no gene match: 7. This CDR3 has 16 amino acids. Germline CDR1 and CDR2: GEAIGNYY and EKD. CDR3 coding DNA: TGTGCCTGTGACAAGGTGGGGGATCCGTACACCGATAAACTCATCTTT. This codes for CACDKVGDPYTDKLIF.

In this sample, this clone is large (0.1 to 1%). V and J are TRDV2 and TRDJ1, with 7 bases identical to TRDD3. The CDR3 sequence is 16 residues long. Per germline, CDR1 GEAIGNYY and CDR2 EKD. V was clipped by 3 bases and J by 0 bases; unmatched bases: 9. Here the CDR3 DNA reads TGTGCCTGTGACTCTTTACTGGGGACATACACCGATAAACTCATCTTT. Protein: CACDSLLGTYTDKLIF.

Concerning this clone itself: Given a far larger clone just one base away, this is likely a sequencing read error. The rearrangement joins TRDV1 to TRDJ1; 9 positions match TRDD3. Trimming took 0 bases from V and 8 from J; bases not matched to a gene: 25. This CDR3 contains 21 residues. Germline V lookup: CDR1 TSWWSYY, CDR2 QGS. The CDR3: CALGELALLGIAPGDTGKLIF. The CDR3 nucleotides are TGTGCTCTTGGGGAACTCGCCCTACTGGGTATTGCGCCGGGGGATACAGGCAAACTCATCTTT.

By its share, this clone is large. This sample also contains other DNA sequences that code for the same CDR3. The J gene is TRDJ1, the V gene TRDV2; the match to TRDD3 covers 7 bases. The CDR3 has 13 amino acids. Germline CDR1 reads GEAIGNYY; CDR2 reads EKD. V shed 4 bases, J shed 1 base, and the junction held 2 bases outside the gene matches. The CDR3 here is CACEGIGTDKLIF. CDR3 coding DNA: TGTGCCTGTGAGGGGATAGGCACCGATAAACTCATCTTT.

This clone is categorized as medium-sized. The DNA for the CDR3 is TGTGCCTGTGACACCCTAGCTGGGGGATACGAGATCGCCGATAAACTCATCTTT. Encoded protein: CACDTLAGGYEIADKLIF. The V call is TRDV2, the J call TRDJ1; 12 bases agree with TRDD3. The CDR3 is made up of 18 amino acids. CDR1 and CDR2 from the germline V gene are GEAIGNYY and EKD. The trim removed 0 bases at V and 3 bases at J, leaving 10 bases unmatched.

Sample share makes this clone large. The rearrangement links TRDV2 to TRDJ1, with a weak D call TRDD3 (5 bases). The CDR3 length is 21 residues. Trimming cost V 3 bases and J 0 bases, with 31 bases left between them. Germline CDR1 reads GEAIGNYY; CDR2 reads EKD. DNA for the CDR3: TGTGCCTGTGACCCCCTTTCCGAACAGCTGGGTCCCACCTTGTACACCGATAAACTCATCTTT. Amino acids: CACDPLSEQLGPTLYTDKLIF.

Regarding this clone: A far bigger clonotype differs at one base, so this is likely a read error. The chain carries TRDV2 and TRDJ1; TRDD3 matches at 8 bases. Germline V gives CDR1 GEAIGNYY, CDR2 EKD. The CDR3 has 18 residues. The CDR3 DNA reads as TGTGCCTGTGGCACCGTCCTCGGTGGGGGATCCTCCCCTGGTAAACTCATCTTT. It is translated as CACGTVLGGGSSPGKLIF.

In its sample, this clone was seen a few times. A far larger clone is just one base off, so this is likely a read error. Other DNA sequences within the sample encode an identical CDR3. The chain joins TRDV2 to TRDJ1, with D possibly being TRDD2 or TRDD3 (5 bases each). V lost 1 base to trimming and J lost 0 bases, with 26 bases between them. Germline V gene sequence: CDR1 GEAIGNYY, CDR2 EKD. The CDR3 spans 20 residues. In DNA, the CDR3 is TGTGCCTGTGACACAATCCGTACTGGAGGTCCCCTACATGACACCGATAAACTCATCTTT. Protein: CACDTIRTGGPLHDTDKLIF.

Worth noting for this clone: This likely traces to a read error, being one base from a far larger clone. The chain recombines TRDV1 with TRDJ1; D is possibly TRDD2 or TRDD3 (7 bases each). Germline values: CDR1 TSWWSYY, CDR2 QGS. The CDR3 runs to 23 residues. V was pared by 0 bases and J by 0 bases, with 32 bases between. CDR3 DNA: TGTGCTCTTGGGGAACTAGGGGCTCTTCCTAAGTCTGACTGGGGCCCTTACACCGATAAACTCATCTTT. Its protein product is CALGELGALPKSDWGPYTDKLIF.

By sample fraction, this clone is large (0.1 to 1%). The chain links TRDV2 to TRDJ1; TRDD3 matches at 7 bases. Germline values: CDR1 GEAIGNYY, CDR2 EKD. The CDR3 is 18 amino acids. V lost 1 base, J lost 0 bases, and 13 bases stayed unmatched. The CDR3 here is CACDTLSGGTPYTDKLIF. CDR3 DNA sequence: TGTGCCTGTGACACATTGTCTGGGGGCACCCCGTACACCGATAAACTCATCTTT.

This clone qualifies as medium-sized. At one of its ends the junction is not consistent with the germline gene, which may arise from a read error. This rearrangement joins TRDV2 to TRDJ3; 8 bases map to TRDD3. The CDR3 has 18 residues. Germline CDR1 is GEAIGNYY and CDR2 is EKD. The CDR3 sequence: CACSGLGGHSWDTRQMFF. CDR3 coding DNA: TGTGCCTGTTCTGGACTGGGGGGACATTCCTGGGACACCCGACAGATGTTTTTT.

On this clone: A read error is the likely source, as a far larger clone sits one nucleotide away. J is TRDJ1 and V is TRDV3; TRDD3 matches 7 bases. The CDR3 totals 16 residues. Germline CDR1 TVYSNPD, CDR2 GDNSRS (reference sequence). The CDR3 sequence is CAFYTVGDWVTDKPIF. The CDR3 coding sequence is TGTGCCTTTTACACGGTGGGGGACTGGGTCACCGATAAACCCATCTTT.